Sequencing of this T cell receptor (beta chain) was carried out in a study of T cells in localized non-small cell lung cancer. Clones were read by immunoSEQ multiplex PCR, and TCRdb kept only the in-frame ones, dropping some. The data contain about 25,000 clones, roughly 90% of them singletons. Notes on this clone: Its antigen remains unknown.

Study results and caveats: When the top 100 tumor clones were examined, a median approximately 60 of them also appeared in the adjacent lung, which was paired and uninvolved.

The CDR3 extends over 16 amino acids. V gave up 3 bases and J gave up 5 bases; unmatched junction bases: 7. Germline CDR1 is SNHLY and CDR2 is FYNNEI. This chain links TRBV2 with TRBJ2-5; 12 bases are a match to TRBD2. The receptor's source is a man aged 40 to 69 with stage III squamous cell lung carcinoma. Source: peripheral blood, taken before any cancer treatment. The CDR3 nucleotides read TGTGCCAGCAGTGATAGAACTAGCGGGGGGTCTGAGACCCAGTACTTC. Encoded protein: CASSDRTSGGSETQYF. The full variable domain, its missing parts supplied by reference TRBV2 and TRBJ2-5, is EPEVTQTPSHQVTQMGQEVILRCVPISNHLYFYWYRQILGQKVEFLVSFYNNEISEKSEIFDDQFSVERPDGSNFTLKIRSTKLEDSAMYFCASSDRTSGGSETQYFGPGTRLLVL.